A selection of T cell receptor beta chains follows, all from one sample in a study of sequential checkpoint blockade in melanoma. Produced via immunoSEQ multiplex PCR; TCRdb's table is partial and in-frame only. The table includes several thousand clones, just under 60% detected once. Source: CD8+ T cells sorted from blood (inferred from file names), taken from a patient given nivolumab and ipilimumab in sequence. Source of these receptors: a human donor with melanoma. The CDR3 runs from the conserved cysteine through the conserved F or W. The D gene is left open where the match is weak. The listing skips clone size in some rows; elsewhere it reads once, few, many or a size class.

cdr3_aa cdr3_nt clone_size d_call j_call v_call
CASSDSGVGGYGYTF TGTGCCAGCAGTGACTCTGGGGTCGGGGGTTATGGCTACACCTTC - - TRBJ1-2 TRBV6-4
CAIRDRGDNEQFF TGTGCCATCAGGGACAGAGGAGACAATGAGCAGTTCTTC - - TRBJ2-1 TRBV10-3
CASSLGRGALHEQFF TGTGCCAGCAGCCTGGGACGGGGGGCTTTGCATGAGCAGTTCTTC - - TRBJ2-1 TRBV7-8
CASSQEGMRSPLHF TGTGCCAGCAGCCAAGAAGGTATGAGGTCACCCCTCCACTTT - - TRBJ1-6 TRBV9
CASSQDQAVGRTQYF TGCGCCAGCAGCCAAGATCAAGCGGTGGGTCGGACCCAGTACTTC - - TRBJ2-5 TRBV4-1
CASSLAGAQETQYF TGTGCCAGCAGTTTGGCGGGGGCCCAAGAGACCCAGTACTTC - - TRBJ2-5 TRBV27
CASRWTESSYEQYF TGCGCCAGCAGATGGACAGAGAGCTCCTACGAGCAGTACTTC once - TRBJ2-7 TRBV5-1
CASSQAPGQGDYEQYF TGCGCCAGCAGCCAGGCCCCGGGACAGGGGGACTACGAGCAGTACTTC - TRBD1 TRBJ2-7 TRBV4-1
CASSGDSYNDKLFF TGTGCCAGCAGCGGGGACAGTTATAATGACAAACTGTTTTTT once TRBD1 TRBJ1-4 TRBV2
CASSLSRAGGNEQYF TGTGCCAGCAGTTTATCCCGGGCAGGGGGCAACGAGCAGTACTTC few TRBD1 TRBJ2-7 TRBV27
CASYGTALSGYTF TGTGCCAGTTACGGGACAGCCCTTTCCGGCTACACCTTC - TRBD1 TRBJ1-2 TRBV6-1
CAISGGSLTGTANTGELFF TGTGCCATCAGTGGAGGTAGTTTAACCGGGACAGCGAACACCGGGGAGCTGTTTTTT - TRBD1 TRBJ2-2 TRBV10-3
CASSPGTGAVRGGNTIYF TGTGCTAGCAGCCCCGGGACAGGGGCTGTTAGAGGTGGAAACACCATATATTTT medium-sized TRBD1 TRBJ1-3 TRBV7-7
CASSLPGAGGYYGYTF TGTGCCAGCAGCTTACCTGGGGCAGGGGGCTACTATGGCTACACCTTC - TRBD1 TRBJ1-2 TRBV11-2
CASSSTVNSGNTIYF TGTGCCAGCAGCTCGACAGTGAACTCTGGAAACACCATATATTTT - - TRBJ1-3 TRBV11-3
CASSLFGRNEQYF TGTGCCAGCAGTTTATTTGGGAGGAACGAGCAGTACTTC few - TRBJ2-7 TRBV27
CASSSPGGDETQYF TGTGCCAGCAGCTCCCCGGGGGGGGATGAGACCCAGTACTTC - TRBD2 TRBJ2-5 TRBV9
CASSPRGQALEQYF TGTGCCAGCAGCCCGAGGGGACAGGCTCTCGAGCAGTACTTC - TRBD1 TRBJ2-7 TRBV9
CASGQGNTGELFF TGTGCCAGCGGACAGGGGAACACCGGGGAGCTGTTTTTT once TRBD1 TRBJ2-2 TRBV9
CASSSFSGGAARETQYF TGTGCCAGCAGCTCCTTTAGCGGGGGGGCAGCCCGGGAGACCCAGTACTTC - TRBD2 TRBJ2-5 TRBV7-9
CASSSERGGARYNEQFF TGTGCCAGCAGCTCCGAGCGGGGGGGCGCAAGATACAATGAGCAGTTCTTC few TRBD2 TRBJ2-1 TRBV7-8
CASSLRTGSTDTQYF TGCGCCAGCAGCCTACGGACAGGCAGCACAGATACGCAGTATTTT few TRBD1 TRBJ2-3 TRBV4-1
CASSSHSGTGGNEQFF TGTGCCAGCAGCTCCCACTCCGGGACAGGGGGCAATGAGCAGTTCTTC - TRBD1 TRBJ2-1 TRBV9
CASSQERTGYGHGYTF TGCGCCAGCAGCCAAGAACGGACTGGGTATGGGCATGGCTACACCTTC - - TRBJ1-2 TRBV4-3
CASSLGEDYGYTF TGTGCCAGCAGCCTCGGGGAGGATTATGGCTACACCTTC - - TRBJ1-2 TRBV9
CAWSPSGLTYEQYF TGTGCCTGGAGCCCATCGGGACTAACCTACGAGCAGTACTTC - TRBD2 TRBJ2-7 TRBV30
CASSAGISYEQYF TGTGCCAGCAGTGCAGGGATTTCCTACGAGCAGTACTTC few - TRBJ2-7 TRBV6-1
CASSGTGVTYEQYF TGTGCCAGCAGTGGGACAGGGGTTACCTACGAGCAGTACTTC few TRBD1 TRBJ2-7 TRBV6-5
CASSQEGTYDTQYF TGCGCCAGCAGCCAAGAAGGGACATACGATACGCAGTATTTT - - TRBJ2-3 TRBV4-3
CASSDGLAGLETQYF TGTGCCAGCAGTGACGGACTAGCGGGGCTCGAGACCCAGTACTTC - TRBD2 TRBJ2-5 TRBV2
CASSARDRVDIQYF TGTGCCAGCAGCGCCCGGGACAGGGTTGACATTCAGTACTTC - TRBD1 TRBJ2-4 TRBV5-4
CASKSVARLAFQETQYF TGCGCCAGCAAATCGGTAGCCAGACTAGCGTTCCAAGAGACCCAGTACTTC - TRBD2 TRBJ2-5 TRBV5-1
CSVRDSYGYTF TGCAGCGTTCGGGATTCTTATGGCTACACCTTC - - TRBJ1-2 TRBV29-1
CASSQWDTTYEQYF TGCGCCAGCAGCCAATGGGACACCACCTACGAGCAGTACTTC - - TRBJ2-7 TRBV4-3